The 17 T cell receptor beta chains reported below all come from one sample, sequenced in a study of blood T cell repertoires in COVID-19. Measured with immunoSEQ multiplex PCR; TCRdb has only the in-frame clones, and not every one. The sample contains hundreds of thousands of clones, around nine tenths of which appear only once. The material sequenced was PBMCs or T cells enriched from blood (not recorded which). Receptor source: a woman in her fifties or sixties who had recovered from COVID-19.

The V gene is TRBV5-1, the J gene TRBJ1-6, with D perhaps TRBD1 (6 bases). Trimming took off 8 bases at V and 8 bases at J, with 20 bases between the two ends. This CDR3 is built from 15 residues. Germline CDR1 and CDR2: SGHRS and YFSETQ. The CDR3 DNA reads as TGCGCCAGTCAACTTACCGGGACACCCGATTCACCCCTCCACTTT. Translation gives CASQLTGTPDSPLHF.

The chain is built from TRBV10-2 and TRBJ2-1, with TRBD1 matching 12 bases. Germline V gene data show CDR1 as WSHSY and CDR2 as SAAADI. The CDR3 is 15 amino acids. V trimming: 2 bases; J trimming: 10 bases; junction bases outside the gene matches: 6. CDR3: CASSERDRGPHEQFF. The CDR3 DNA sequence: TGCGCCAGCAGTGAGAGGGACAGGGGGCCTCACGAGCAGTTCTTC.

The table lists this clone with many counts. The rearrangement joins TRBV6-4 to TRBJ2-2, with a tentative D call TRBD2 (6 bases). The CDR3 consists of 15 residues. V lost 0 bases, J lost 1 base, and 6 bases lay in between. Germline V gives CDR1 MRHNA, CDR2 SNTAGT. The CDR3 region is CASSDSGGNTGELFF. The CDR3 region has the DNA TGTGCCAGCAGTGACTCGGGGGGGAACACCGGGGAGCTGTTTTTT.

The chain combines TRBV6-6 with TRBJ2-7; 8 bases match TRBD2. CDR1 MNHNY and CDR2 SVGAGI come from the germline V gene (reference sequence). V lost 6 bases to trimming and J lost 6 bases; unmatched junction nucleotides: 28. CDR3 length: 20 residues. Here the CDR3 DNA reads TGTGCCAGCAGCACGCGGTGGGGAGCGGGGGAAGGACTAGAATTCCGCGAGCAGTACTTC. Translating it yields CASSTRWGAGEGLEFREQYF.

This sequence joins TRBV13 and TRBJ1-2; D unresolved. The V end was cut by 5 bases, the J end by 2 bases, with 9 bases between. The CDR3 has 13 residues. The germline gives CDR1 PRHDT, CDR2 FYEKMQ (reference sequence). The CDR3 coding sequence is TGTGCCAGCAGCCAAGAGGGAAACTATGGCTACACCTTC. Translation gives CASSQEGNYGYTF.

The chain employs TRBV27 and TRBJ2-7; 8 nucleotides align to TRBD1. In germline, CDR1 is MNHEY, CDR2 SMNVEV (reference sequence). After removal of 4 bases from V and 0 bases from J, the junction contained 8 bases not matched to a gene. The CDR3 totals 16 residues. CDR3 nucleotide sequence: TGTGCCAGCAGTTCCATCTCCGGGACAGGCTCCTACGAGCAGTACTTC. Translated, it gives CASSSISGTGSYEQYF.

The genes are TRBV19 and TRBJ2-2, with 9 bases identical to TRBD1. Germline-derived CDR1 and CDR2 are LNHDA and SQIVND (reference sequence). V dropped 2 bases and J dropped 5; count of bases not matched to a gene: 6. The CDR3 consists of 16 residues. Written as DNA, the CDR3 is TGTGCCAGTAGTATACCGGGACAGGGACGTACCGGGGAGCTGTTTTTT. Amino acid sequence: CASSIPGQGRTGELFF. Variable domain in full (rest from reference TRBV19 and TRBJ2-2): DGGITQSPKYLFRKEGQNVTLSCEQNLNHDAMYWYRQDPGQGLRLIYYSQIVNDFQKGDIAEGYSVSREKKESFPLTVTSAQKNPTAFYLCASSIPGQGRTGELFFGEGSRLTVL.

This clone was picked up one time. CDR3 DNA sequence: TGTGCCAGCAGTGACAGGGGCGGCTACACCTTC. It translates to CASSDRGGYTF. V is TRBV12-3 or TRBV12-4 and J is TRBJ1-2; 8 bases agree with TRBD1. The ends lost 5 bases at V and 8 bases at J; junction bases unmatched: 1. The CDR3 is made up of 11 amino acids.

This clone came up a few times. This chain uses TRBV30 with TRBJ2-1, with TRBD1 matching 8 bases. Germline V CDR1 and CDR2: GTSNPN, SVGIG (reference sequence). V was pared by 3 bases and J by 3 bases, with 7 bases of the junction left unmatched. The CDR3 is 15 residues long. This CDR3 is CAWRNPGTGYNEQFF. DNA for the CDR3: TGTGCCTGGAGAAATCCCGGGACAGGCTACAATGAGCAGTTCTTC.

This sequence joins TRBV5-5 and TRBJ1-2; D remains unclear. The V end lost 0 bases, the J end lost 0 bases, and 9 bases lay between the germline ends. The CDR3 runs 15 residues. Germline V lookup: CDR1 SGHKS, CDR2 YYEKEE (reference sequence). The CDR3: CASSLVQSSNYGYTF. As DNA, the CDR3 is TGTGCCAGCAGCTTGGTCCAGTCCTCTAACTATGGCTACACCTTC.

The V and J genes are TRBV28 and TRBJ1-2, with D perhaps matching TRBD1 (5 bases). Germline V gene lookup returns CDR1 MDHEN and CDR2 SYDVKM. The ends were cut back, 3 bases at V and 13 bases at J, with 15 bases in the middle. This CDR3 has 12 residues. In DNA form, the CDR3 reads TGTGCCAGCAGTTTCGGGGGGAGGGAGGGCACCTTC. Its protein is CASSFGGREGTF.

The rearrangement joins TRBV6-5 to TRBJ1-6; possibly TRBD1 for D (6 bases). The CDR3 is made up of 13 amino acids. V was trimmed by 7 bases and J by 8 bases, leaving 12 bases between them. Per germline, CDR1 MNHEY and CDR2 SVGAGI. The CDR3, as DNA: TGTGCCAGCACAACGGGGGGGCATTCACCCCTCCACTTT. Translated: CASTTGGHSPLHF.

V usage is TRBV9 and J usage is TRBJ1-2; D is uncertain. V lost 4 bases and J 2 bases, leaving 15 bases between the germline ends. From germline, CDR1 is SGDLS and CDR2 YYNGEE. The CDR3 extends over 15 amino acids. The CDR3 DNA follows: TGTGCCAGCAGCACCAAATCTAGTCCCAACTATGGCTACACCTTC. Translation: CASSTKSSPNYGYTF. Together with reference TRBV9 and TRBJ1-2, the CDR3 gives the full variable domain: DSGVTQTPKHLITATGQRVTLRCSPRSGDLSVYWYQQSLDQGLQFLIQYYNGEERAKGNILERFSAQQFPDLHSELNLSSLELGDSALYFCASSTKSSPNYGYTFGSGTRLTVV.

This sequence joins TRBV7-8 and TRBJ2-2, with 10 positions matching TRBD2. This CDR3 has 21 amino acids. Trimming cost V 3 bases and J 2 bases; bases outside gene matches: 18. Germline V gene data show CDR1 as SGHVS and CDR2 as FQNEAQ. In nucleotides, the CDR3 is TGTGCCAGCAGCTTCCACAGGGTGCTTCTAGCGGGGGACCTCAACACCGGGGAGCTGTTTTTT. Amino acids: CASSFHRVLLAGDLNTGELFF.

The chain recombines TRBV29-1 with TRBJ1-2, with TRBD1 matching over 7 bases. The CDR3 extends over 12 amino acids. The V and J ends lost 6 bases and 3 bases, in that order; junction bases with no gene match: 4. Germline assignment: CDR1 SQVTM and CDR2 ANQGSEA. This CDR3 is CSVRDSYYGYTF. The CDR3 nucleotides are TGCAGCGTCAGGGACAGCTACTATGGCTACACCTTC.

The chain is built from TRBV19 and TRBJ1-5; D ambiguous. This CDR3 is 12 amino acids long. V lost 10 bases and J 4 bases, leaving 11 bases between the germline ends. CDR1 is LNHDA, CDR2 SQIVND, per germline (reference sequence). In nucleotides, the CDR3 is TGTGCCACCTCCCCGGGGAATCAGCCCCAGCATTTT. Translating gives CATSPGNQPQHF.

The chain employs TRBV5-1 and TRBJ1-2, with 8 bases that match TRBD1. The CDR3 sequence is 14 residues long. Per the germline V gene, CDR1 is SGHRS and CDR2 is YFSETQ. Trimming removed 1 base from V and 8 bases from J; junction bases left unmatched: 7. For the CDR3, the DNA is TGCGCCAGCAGCTTGTTAGAGACAGGGGTAGGCTACACCTTC. Its protein is CASSLLETGVGYTF.